These 29 T cell receptor beta chains share one sample of origin, sequenced in a study of beta chain features in type 1 diabetes. Every isolated RNA sample was fully reverse transcribed, so sequencing captured expressed TCRB transcripts. Sequencing was performed with immunoSEQ multiplex PCR; in TCRdb, only in-frame clones are kept and a portion is missing. The data show 330,000 or so clones, with around 20% seen just once and around 0.04% held by the top ten. Sequencing was carried out using naive CD4+ T cells from blood. The source is a woman younger than 30 in good health.

The rearrangement joins TRBV7-9 to TRBJ1-4, with D possibly TRBD1 on 6 matching bases. Germline V gene data show CDR1 as SEHNR and CDR2 as FQNEAQ (reference sequence). V lost 3 bases to trimming and J lost 3 bases, with 11 bases between them. This CDR3 contains 15 residues. The CDR3 coding sequence is TGTGCCAGCAGCTTCGGACAGAGCCCTAATGAAAAACTGTTTTTT. Encoded protein: CASSFGQSPNEKLFF.

The CDR3 DNA reads as TGCAGCGTGGAAACGGGAGGGTGGGAGACCCAGTACTTC. Translating gives CSVETGGWETQYF. The chain has TRBV29-1 and TRBJ2-5; 8 bases map to TRBD2. V shed 6 bases, J shed 5 bases, and the junction held 8 bases outside the gene matches. Germline V gene lookup returns CDR1 SQVTM and CDR2 ANQGSEA. The CDR3 loop spans 13 amino acids.

The chain recombines TRBV29-1 with TRBJ1-1, with 7 bases matching TRBD1. CDR3 size: 13 residues. In germline, CDR1 is SQVTM, CDR2 ANQGSEA. The junction had 3 bases not matched to a gene; V was cut back by 4 bases and J by 1 base. The CDR3 protein is CSVAYRGNTEAFF. Written as DNA, the CDR3 is TGCAGCGTTGCCTACAGGGGGAACACTGAAGCTTTCTTT.

Details on this clone: This specimen includes other DNA sequences encoding the same CDR3. The chain couples TRBV5-1 to TRBJ1-1; weak D call: TRBD1 (6 bases). This CDR3 is built from 13 residues. Germline assignment: CDR1 SGHRS and CDR2 YFSETQ. V lost 3 bases to trimming and J lost 1 base, with 7 bases between them. The CDR3 bases are TGCGCCAGCAGCTCACAGGGGAACACTGAAGCTTTCTTT. It encodes CASSSQGNTEAFF. The variable domain in full, completed from reference TRBV5-1 and TRBJ1-1, reads KAGVTQTPRYLIKTRGQQVTLSCSPISGHRSVSWYQQTPGQGLQFLFEYFSETQRNKGNFPGRFSGRQFSNSRSEMNVSTLELGDSALYLCASSSQGNTEAFFGQGTRLTVV.

J is TRBJ2-1 and V is TRBV4-3, with TRBD1 as a possible D gene (5 bases). The CDR3 contains 14 residues. CDR1 and CDR2 (germline): LGHNA, YSLEER. Between the trimmed V and J ends, which lost 0 bases and 10 bases, there was a span of 13 bases. DNA for the CDR3: TGCGCCAGCAGCCAAGAGTTGGACAACCGAGAGCAGTTCTTC. As protein: CASSQELDNREQFF.

This chain's CDR3 is CASSPGEIAVEGEQYF. Written as DNA, the CDR3 is TGTGCCAGCAGTCCCGGAGAAATAGCGGTGGAGGGCGAGCAGTACTTC. The chain employs TRBV9 and TRBJ2-7, with D possibly TRBD2 on 6 matching bases. Trimming shortened V by 5 bases and J by 6 bases, and 24 bases separated the two germline ends. The CDR3 has 16 residues. Germline loops: CDR1 SGDLS, CDR2 YYNGEE.

The chain has TRBV14 and TRBJ2-1, with 9 bases lining up with TRBD2. The CDR3 runs to 20 residues. J was trimmed by 0 bases and V by 3 bases; bases with no gene match: 15. Germline assignment: CDR1 SGHDN and CDR2 FVKESK. CDR3 in DNA: TGTGCCAGCAGCCATTGGCTTGGATTAGCGGGAGCAAGCTCCTACAATGAGCAGTTCTTC. Its protein is CASSHWLGLAGASSYNEQFF. Based on the CDR3 plus reference TRBV14 and TRBJ2-1, the full variable domain is EAGVTQFPSHSVIEKGQTVTLRCDPISGHDNLYWYRRVMGKEIKFLLHFVKESKQDESGMPNNRFLAERTGGTYSTLKVQPAELEDSGVYFCASSHWLGLAGASSYNEQFFGPGTRLTVL.

The chain joins TRBV11-2 to TRBJ2-1; a possible D gene is TRBD2 (6 bases). The CDR3 runs 14 residues. Trimming shortened V by 4 bases and J by 10 bases, and 17 bases separated the two germline ends. CDR1 and CDR2 (germline): SGHAT, FQNNGV. DNA of the CDR3: TGTGCCAGCAGCTCCGCCCGGGGGACGTGGGAGCAGTTCTTC. As protein: CASSSARGTWEQFF.

This clone has a handful of counts. This chain uses TRBV7-8 with TRBJ2-5; D is ambiguous. Germline V gene data show CDR1 as SGHVS and CDR2 as FQNEAQ. Trimming removed 1 base from V and 0 bases from J, with 6 bases in between. The CDR3 extends over 14 amino acids. Here the CDR3 DNA reads TGTGCCAGCAGCTTAGAATCGTACCAAGAGACCCAGTACTTC. Translated: CASSLESYQETQYF.

There are a few counts of this clone. V is TRBV5-4 and J is TRBJ2-1, with 9 nucleotides matching TRBD2. This CDR3 has 13 amino acids. Germline CDR1 reads SGHNT; CDR2 reads YYREEE (reference sequence). Trimming took 0 bases from V and 10 from J; bases not matched to a gene: 2. The CDR3 sequence: CASSLGSGSEQFF. CDR3 nucleotide sequence: TGTGCCAGCAGCTTGGGTAGCGGGAGCGAGCAGTTCTTC.

This clone was detected a few times. The same CDR3 can be traced to other DNA sequences in this sample. J is TRBJ2-3 and V is TRBV30; D perhaps matches TRBD2 (6 bases). Germline V gene lookup returns CDR1 GTSNPN and CDR2 SVGIG (reference sequence). The CDR3 length is 14 residues. Trimming cost V 0 bases and J 0 bases, with 7 bases left between them. The CDR3 bases are TGTGCCTGGAGTGTGGGGGGAAGCACAGATACGCAGTATTTT. It translates to CAWSVGGSTDTQYF.

This clone was counted between two and nine times. CDR3 amino acids: CASSLIRDSNSDTQYF. The CDR3 DNA is TGTGCCAGCAGCTTGATCCGGGACAGTAATTCGGATACGCAGTATTTT. The J gene is TRBJ2-3, the V gene TRBV5-6, with 7 positions matching TRBD1. This CDR3 has 16 residues. Germline values: CDR1 SGHDT, CDR2 YYEEEE. Germline trimming cut 1 base from V and 6 bases from J; bases unmatched to any gene: 11. Full variable domain (remainder filled in from reference TRBV5-6 and TRBJ2-3): DAGVTQSPTHLIKTRGQQVTLRCSPKSGHDTVSWYQQALGQGPQFIFQYYEEEERQRGNFPDRFSGHQFPNYSSELNVNALLLGDSALYLCASSLIRDSNSDTQYFGPGTRLTVL.

This clone turned up a few times. The J gene is TRBJ2-7, the V gene TRBV14, with D tentatively TRBD1 (5 bases). Germline CDR1 is SGHDN and CDR2 is FVKESK. This CDR3 spans 12 amino acids. The V gene lost 4 bases and the J gene lost 9 bases, with 13 bases spanning the gap. Here the CDR3 DNA reads TGTGCCAGCAGCCCCGACAGAACAGTGCAGTACTTC. Its protein is CASSPDRTVQYF. Full variable domain (missing parts from reference TRBV14 and TRBJ2-7): EAGVTQFPSHSVIEKGQTVTLRCDPISGHDNLYWYRRVMGKEIKFLLHFVKESKQDESGMPNNRFLAERTGGTYSTLKVQPAELEDSGVYFCASSPDRTVQYFGPGTRLTVT.

The V and J genes are TRBV27 and TRBJ1-1; D remains unclear. V lost 4 bases, J lost 4 bases, and 16 bases lay in between. The germline V gene has CDR1 MNHEY and CDR2 SMNVEV (reference sequence). This CDR3 has 15 residues. CDR3 nucleotide sequence: TGTGCCAGCAGTTCCCCCCAGTTAGGGAGCACTGAAGCTTTCTTT. Translated: CASSSPQLGSTEAFF.

This clone was seen a handful of times. The chain is built from TRBV9 and TRBJ2-7; 11 bases align to TRBD1. This CDR3 is 15 amino acids long. Per the germline V gene, CDR1 is SGDLS and CDR2 is YYNGEE. V lost 0 bases and J lost 5; bases outside the gene matches: 4. CDR3 loop: CASSVAGQGGNEQYF. The CDR3 DNA reads as TGTGCCAGCAGCGTAGCGGGACAGGGGGGAAACGAGCAGTACTTC.

This sequence joins TRBV7-3 and TRBJ1-2; D perhaps matches TRBD1 (5 bases). V dropped 1 base and J dropped 0 bases, with 9 bases sitting between them. The CDR3 runs 15 residues. Germline V lookup: CDR1 SGHTA, CDR2 FQGTGA. The CDR3 nucleotides read TGTGCCAGCAGCTTAAGGGGCGGATCTAACTATGGCTACACCTTC. It encodes CASSLRGGSNYGYTF.

V usage is TRBV5-1 and J usage is TRBJ2-3; 8 bases line up with TRBD1. The germline gives CDR1 SGHRS, CDR2 YFSETQ. The length of the CDR3 is 14 residues. J lost 2 bases, V lost 4 bases, and 3 bases had no gene match. Here the CDR3 reads CASSPQGATDTQYF. The CDR3, as DNA: TGCGCCAGCAGCCCCCAGGGGGCCACAGATACGCAGTATTTT.

This clone was seen a handful of times. The V call is TRBV11-1, the J call TRBJ1-1, with 7 bases aligning to TRBD1. V lost 3 bases to trimming and J lost 4 bases; unmatched junction nucleotides: 5. Germline V gene data show CDR1 as SGHAT and CDR2 as FQDESV (reference sequence). CDR3 length: 14 residues. CDR3 in amino acids: CASSFRQGSTEAFF. The DNA of the CDR3 is TGTGCCAGCAGCTTCAGACAGGGAAGCACTGAAGCTTTCTTT. Combining the CDR3 with reference TRBV11-1 and TRBJ1-1 gives the whole variable domain EAEVAQSPRYKITEKSQAVAFWCDPISGHATLYWYRQILGQGPELLVQFQDESVVDDSQLPKDRFSAERLKGVDSTLKIQPAELGDSAMYLCASSFRQGSTEAFFGQGTRLTVV.

This clone occurred a few times. The chain is built from TRBV5-1 and TRBJ2-3; 8 bases line up with TRBD1. The CDR3 runs to 16 residues. The germline gives CDR1 SGHRS, CDR2 YFSETQ. Losses at the gene ends were 4 bases for V and 1 base for J; bases not matched to a gene: 8. The chain's CDR3 is CASSPGQGMGTDTQYF. CDR3 DNA: TGCGCCAGCAGCCCTGGACAGGGTATGGGCACAGATACGCAGTATTTT.

This clone was seen a handful of times. The chain is built from TRBV25-1 and TRBJ2-5, with D perhaps matching TRBD1 (5 bases). The CDR3 length is 12 residues. The V gene's germline CDR1 is MGHDK and CDR2 SYGVNS. Trimming pared 7 bases from V and 4 bases from J, leaving 10 bases between. This CDR3 reads CASTLRGETQYF. CDR3 sequence (DNA): TGTGCCAGCACTTTAAGGGGAGAGACCCAGTACTTC.

This clone was counted a few times. The chain employs TRBV5-4 and TRBJ1-1; D may be TRBD1 (6 bases). Germline V gene sequence: CDR1 SGHNT, CDR2 YYREEE (reference sequence). Trimming stripped 0 bases from V and 5 bases from J, with 8 bases between. This CDR3 is 13 amino acids long. CDR3 amino acids: CASSLGTETEAFF. The CDR3 bases are TGTGCCAGCAGCTTGGGGACAGAAACTGAAGCTTTCTTT.

This clone appeared a few times. The chain joins TRBV7-2 to TRBJ2-5; TRBD1 matches 8 bases. The CDR3 has 14 amino acids. J was trimmed by 4 bases and V by 5 bases; bases with no gene match: 6. Germline values: CDR1 SGHTA, CDR2 FQGNSA. The CDR3 DNA is TGTGCCAGCAGCACCCGACAGGGGCGAGAGACCCAGTACTTC. The encoded protein is CASSTRQGRETQYF. The variable domain in full, completed from reference TRBV7-2 and TRBJ2-5, reads GAGVSQSPSNKVTEKGKDVELRCDPISGHTALYWYRQSLGQGLEFLIYFQGNSAPDKSGLPSDRFSAERTGGSVSTLTIQRTQQEDSAVYLCASSTRQGRETQYFGPGTRLLVL.

The J gene is TRBJ2-5, the V gene TRBV4-1; 9 bases fit TRBD1. This CDR3 is built from 16 residues. The germline V gene encodes CDR1 MGHRA and CDR2 YSYEKL. Trimming at V came to 0 bases and at J to 5 bases, leaving 7 bases not matched to a gene. The CDR3 is CASSQESGTGRETQYF. The DNA of the CDR3 is TGCGCCAGCAGCCAAGAAAGCGGGACAGGGCGGGAGACCCAGTACTTC.

The chain carries TRBV29-1 and TRBJ1-2, with a tentative D call TRBD1 (5 bases). CDR1 is SQVTM, CDR2 ANQGSEA, per germline. Trimming removed 2 bases at V and 3 bases at J, with 10 bases between. The CDR3 has 13 amino acids. Here the CDR3 reads CSVEFGGDYGYTF. In nucleotides, the CDR3 is TGCAGCGTTGAATTCGGGGGAGACTATGGCTACACCTTC.

This chain uses TRBV6-5 with TRBJ1-4; TRBD1 might be the D (6 bases). Trimming shortened V by 3 bases and J by 10 bases, and 18 bases separated the two germline ends. The V gene's germline CDR1 is MNHEY and CDR2 SVGAGI. This CDR3 has 15 residues. The CDR3 protein is CASSYSVQGGRKLFF. In nucleotides, the CDR3 is TGTGCCAGCAGTTATAGTGTTCAAGGGGGACGAAAACTGTTTTTT.

The gene calls are TRBV19 and TRBJ1-1, with 9 bases lining up with TRBD1. This CDR3 spans 12 amino acids. J gave up 7 bases and V 7 bases, and 4 bases lay outside the gene matches. Germline V CDR1 and CDR2: LNHDA, SQIVND (reference sequence). CDR3 loop: CASNLDRGEAFF. DNA for the CDR3: TGTGCCAGTAACCTGGACAGGGGTGAAGCTTTCTTT.

The table lists this clone with a few counts. The chain is built from TRBV4-3 and TRBJ1-5; 7 nucleotides align to TRBD1. The CDR3 contains 13 residues. Germline V gene lookup returns CDR1 LGHNA and CDR2 YSLEER. With V trimmed by 4 bases and J by 10 bases, 7 bases remained unmatched. The CDR3 is CASSPRSGGPQHF. The DNA for the CDR3 is TGCGCCAGCAGCCCCCGATCAGGGGGACCCCAGCATTTT.

This rearrangement joins TRBV7-6 to TRBJ2-1, with 13 bases that match TRBD2. CDR1 is SGHVS, CDR2 FNYEAQ, per germline. The CDR3 loop spans 15 amino acids. V dropped 4 bases and J dropped 4; count of bases not matched to a gene: 1. DNA of the CDR3: TGTGCCAGCAGCTCGGGACTAGCGGGATACAATGAGCAGTTCTTC. It translates to CASSSGLAGYNEQFF. Using reference TRBV7-6 and TRBJ2-1 for the parts outside the CDR3, the full variable domain is GAGVSQSPRYKVTKRGQDVALRCDPISGHVSLYWYRQALGQGPEFLTYFNYEAQQDKSGLPNDRFSAERPEGSISTLTIQRTEQRDSAMYRCASSSGLAGYNEQFFGPGTRLTVL.

This clone occurred a few times. The chain joins TRBV4-1 to TRBJ1-2, with 9 bases that match TRBD1. Unmatched junction bases numbered 4, after V lost 4 bases and J lost 7 bases. Germline V gives CDR1 MGHRA, CDR2 YSYEKL. The CDR3 contains 13 residues. CDR3 residues: CASSRDRAAGYTF. The CDR3 DNA follows: TGCGCCAGCAGCCGGGACAGGGCCGCTGGCTACACCTTC.